The 3 T cell receptor beta chains in this list originate from one sample, sequenced in a study of cytomegalovirus exposure and HLA in healthy donors. PCR primers comprised 60 Vbeta and 13 Jbeta primers. Using immunoSEQ multiplex PCR, the repertoire was profiled, and TCRdb retains in-frame clones only, with some absent. The data show more than 110,000 clones, roughly 80% seen once. The material sequenced was PBMCs. These receptors originate from a woman aged 50 to 60 in good health and CMV-seropositive.

The rearrangement links TRBV6-5 to TRBJ2-2, with 11 bases matching TRBD2. The J segment lost 4 bases and the V segment lost 5 bases, leaving 3 bases of the junction unmatched. The CDR3 length is 15 residues. Germline lookup yields CDR1 MNHEY and CDR2 SVGAGI. The CDR3 sequence is CASSRLAGFTGELFF. Here the CDR3 DNA reads TGTGCCAGCAGTCGACTAGCGGGGTTCACCGGGGAGCTGTTTTTT.

The rearrangement links TRBV7-3 to TRBJ2-2; D is perhaps TRBD1 (6 bases). The CDR3 totals 16 residues. The V end lost 0 bases, the J end lost 3 bases, and 11 bases lay between the germline ends. CDR1 and CDR2 from the germline V gene are SGHTA and FQGTGA. CDR3 sequence reads: CASSLTSGHHTGELFF. The CDR3 DNA is TGTGCCAGCAGCTTAACTTCGGGACATCACACCGGGGAGCTGTTTTTT.

The rearrangement uses TRBV18 and TRBJ1-1, with 8 bases identical to TRBD1. In germline, CDR1 is KGHSH, CDR2 LQKENI. The CDR3 covers 14 residues. The V gene end was trimmed by 3 bases and the J gene end by 5 bases; junction bases not matched to a gene: 5. The chain's CDR3 is CASSPTQGGTEAFF. The CDR3 coding sequence is TGTGCCAGCTCACCCACACAGGGGGGGACTGAAGCTTTCTTT.